The clone carrying this T cell receptor beta chain appeared a few times. Antigen: not known. Just one base apart from a much larger clone, this may be a read error. This entry is derived from a study of tumor-infiltrating lymphocytes in primary liver carcinoma. Study-wide results and limits: The 250 largest clones made up significantly more of tumor than blood repertoires (p = 0.039). There were only about 8-25% of top clones found in all five tumor regions. Tumor-blood pairs (like tumor-adjacent pairs) overlapped less than tumor region pairs did.

This CDR3 contains 14 residues. Germline V gene data show CDR1 as SGHAT and CDR2 as FQNNGV. The study co-extracted DNA and RNA from about 21-30 mg of unsorted bulk tissue. Tumor samples each held over 90% viable tumor cells. With 500 ng total RNA as template and a constant-region primer, TCR beta cDNA was made. Slightly modified ARM-PCR served as the procedure for the TCR beta libraries. These libraries came from three rounds of nested multiplex PCR. The study ran its first two PCR rounds for 9 to 10 cycles each, using TRBV1-TRBV30 forward primers and a C-beta reverse primer. TCRdb re-called the multiplex PCR reads with MiXCR, one entry per CDR3 protein. The data show about 30,000 distinct CDR3 sequences, around two thirds seen once.

The genes are TRBV11-2 and TRBJ2-4, with a possible D match to TRBD2 (5 bases). This receptor was taken from a woman in her 30s with primary liver carcinoma and hepatitis B virus infection. Sample: liver tumor tissue from sampling region 3. Stated subset: tumor region T3, left-lateral pole. CDR3 in amino acids: CTSCSWETKNIQYF. For the CDR3, the DNA is TGTACCAGCTGCTCCTGGGAGACCAAAAACATTCAGTACTTC.